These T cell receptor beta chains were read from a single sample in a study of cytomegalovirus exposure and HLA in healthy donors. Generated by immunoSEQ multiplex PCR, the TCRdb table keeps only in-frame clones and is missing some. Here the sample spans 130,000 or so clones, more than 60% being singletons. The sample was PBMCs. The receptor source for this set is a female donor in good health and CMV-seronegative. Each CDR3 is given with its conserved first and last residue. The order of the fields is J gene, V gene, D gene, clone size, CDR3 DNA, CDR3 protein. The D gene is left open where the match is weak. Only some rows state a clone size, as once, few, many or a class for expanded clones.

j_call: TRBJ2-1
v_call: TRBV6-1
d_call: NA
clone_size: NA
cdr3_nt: TGTGCCAGCAGCACAACTACTAAAAATGAGCAGTTCTTC
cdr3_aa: CASSTTTKNEQFF

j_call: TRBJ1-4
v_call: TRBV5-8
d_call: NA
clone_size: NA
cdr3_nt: TGTGCCAGCAGCTTGGCCAGAACAGGGTCGGGCGATGAAAAACTGTTTTTT
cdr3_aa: CASSLARTGSGDEKLFF

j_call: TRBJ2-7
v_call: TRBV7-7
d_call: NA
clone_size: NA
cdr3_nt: TGTGCTTCCTCGTTTACCCTGGGGCACGAGCAGTACTTC
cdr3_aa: CASSFTLGHEQYF

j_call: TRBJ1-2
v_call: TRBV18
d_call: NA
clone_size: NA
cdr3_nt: TGTGCCAGCTCTCCGAGCGAGGCAGGGGTAAACTATGGCTACACCTTC
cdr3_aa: CASSPSEAGVNYGYTF

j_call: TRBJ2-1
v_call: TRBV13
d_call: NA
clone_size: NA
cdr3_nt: TGTGCCAGCAGCTTAACCCCCTCCGGTTTTCTATCTTACAATGAGCAGTTCTTC
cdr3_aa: CASSLTPSGFLSYNEQFF

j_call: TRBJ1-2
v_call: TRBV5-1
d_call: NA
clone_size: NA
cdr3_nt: TGCGCCAGCAGCCCGGGAATCGGCGCTAACTATGGCTACACCTTC
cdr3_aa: CASSPGIGANYGYTF

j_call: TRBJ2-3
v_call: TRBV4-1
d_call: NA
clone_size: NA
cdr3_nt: TGCGCCAGCAGCCAAGAGGCAGTCCGTACCACAGATACGCAGTATTTT
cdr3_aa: CASSQEAVRTTDTQYF

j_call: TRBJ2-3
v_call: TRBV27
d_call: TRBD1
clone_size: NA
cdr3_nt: TGTGCCAGCTGGGGACAGCTAACAGATACGCAGTATTTT
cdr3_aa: CASWGQLTDTQYF

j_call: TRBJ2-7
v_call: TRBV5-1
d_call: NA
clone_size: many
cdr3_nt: TGCGCCAGCAGCTTGGAGAACTCCGGGACAATCTACGAGCAGTACTTC
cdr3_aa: CASSLENSGTIYEQYF

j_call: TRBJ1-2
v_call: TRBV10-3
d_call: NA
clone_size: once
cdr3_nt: TGTGCCATCAGTGAGTCGGGGAAGGGGGACTATGGCTACACCTTC
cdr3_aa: CAISESGKGDYGYTF

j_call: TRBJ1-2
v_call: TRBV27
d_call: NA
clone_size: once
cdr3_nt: TGTGCCAGCAGGGACAGCAACTATGGCTACACCTTC
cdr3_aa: CASRDSNYGYTF

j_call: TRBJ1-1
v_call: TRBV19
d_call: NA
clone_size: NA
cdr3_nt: TGTGCCAGTATGGACAGGAACACTGAAGCTTTCTTT
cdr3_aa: CASMDRNTEAFF

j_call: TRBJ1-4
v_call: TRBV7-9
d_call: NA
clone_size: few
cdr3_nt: TGTGCCAGCAGTACCAGTGGGGAGGGGGAAAAACTGTTTTTT
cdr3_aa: CASSTSGEGEKLFF

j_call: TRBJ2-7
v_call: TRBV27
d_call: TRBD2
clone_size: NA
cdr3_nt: TGTGCCAGCACCGGGACTAGTATCTTCGAGCAGTACTTC
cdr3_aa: CASTGTSIFEQYF

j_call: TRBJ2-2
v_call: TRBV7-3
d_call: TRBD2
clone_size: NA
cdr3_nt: TGTGCCAGCAGCTTAATGGACGGGGGGGCCACCGGGGAGCTGTTTTTT
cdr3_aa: CASSLMDGGATGELFF

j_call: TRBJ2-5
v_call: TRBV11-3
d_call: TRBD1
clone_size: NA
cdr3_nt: TGTGCCAGCACCGGACAGGGCCGTGTGGAGACCCAGTACTTC
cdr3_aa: CASTGQGRVETQYF

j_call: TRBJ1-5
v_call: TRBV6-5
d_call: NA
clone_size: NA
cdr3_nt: TGTGCCAGCAGGACCCAGGGGCGGGATCAGCCCCAGCATTTT
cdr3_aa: CASRTQGRDQPQHF

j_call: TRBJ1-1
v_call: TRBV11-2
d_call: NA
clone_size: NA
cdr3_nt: TGTGCCAGCAGCTTGACATCAGCGAACACTGAAGCTTTCTTT
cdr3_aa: CASSLTSANTEAFF

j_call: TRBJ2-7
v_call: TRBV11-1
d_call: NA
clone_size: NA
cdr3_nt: TGTGCCAGCAGTACTCGGCAGGGGATGTACGAGCAGTACTTC
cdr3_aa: CASSTRQGMYEQYF

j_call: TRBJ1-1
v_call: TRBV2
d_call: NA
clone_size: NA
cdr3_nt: TGTGCCAGCACCGGGGAAGGGGGCACTGAAGCTTTCTTT
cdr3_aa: CASTGEGGTEAFF

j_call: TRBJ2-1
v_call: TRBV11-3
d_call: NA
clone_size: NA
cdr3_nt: TGTGCCAGCAGCTTACAAACTAGCCCCATCTACAATGAGCAGTTCTTC
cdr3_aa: CASSLQTSPIYNEQFF

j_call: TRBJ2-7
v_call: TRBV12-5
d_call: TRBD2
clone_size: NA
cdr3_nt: TGTGCTAGTGGTCCCGGGGGGGCGTACGAGCAGTACTTC
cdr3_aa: CASGPGGAYEQYF

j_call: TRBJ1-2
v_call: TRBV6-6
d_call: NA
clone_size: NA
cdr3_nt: TGTGCCAGCAGTTACGCCTCGGATGGCTACACCTTC
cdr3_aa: CASSYASDGYTF

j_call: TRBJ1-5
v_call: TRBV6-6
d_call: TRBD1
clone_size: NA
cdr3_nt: TGTGCCAGCAGACAGACAGGGCAGGGCAATCAGCCCCAGCATTTT
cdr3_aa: CASRQTGQGNQPQHF

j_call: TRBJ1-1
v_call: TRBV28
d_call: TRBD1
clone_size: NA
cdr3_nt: TGTGCCAGCAGTTTACCTGGACAGGGCCCTAACCACGCTGAAGCTTTCTTT
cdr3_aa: CASSLPGQGPNHAEAFF

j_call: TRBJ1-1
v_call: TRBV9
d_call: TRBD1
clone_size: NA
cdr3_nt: TGTGCCAGCAGCGCGAGACAGGGAGGAGGAAGTGAAGCTTTCTTT
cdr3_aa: CASSARQGGGSEAFF

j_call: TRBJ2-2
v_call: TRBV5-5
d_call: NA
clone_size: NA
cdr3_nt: TGTGCCAGCAGCTTGGCGACAGGCAAGGCCCTCACCGGGGAGCTGTTTTTT
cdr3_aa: CASSLATGKALTGELFF

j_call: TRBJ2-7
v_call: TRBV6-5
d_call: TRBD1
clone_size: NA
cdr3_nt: TGTGCCAGCACCCCGAGGGGGCTCGCTGGCGAGCAGTACTTC
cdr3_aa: CASTPRGLAGEQYF

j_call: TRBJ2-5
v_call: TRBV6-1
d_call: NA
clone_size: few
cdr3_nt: TGTGCCAGCAGTGAAGACCGAGGGACCCAGTACTTC
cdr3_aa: CASSEDRGTQYF

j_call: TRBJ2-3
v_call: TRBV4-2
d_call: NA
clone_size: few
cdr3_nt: TGTGCCAGCAGCCTCCAGTGGGGCAGCACAGATACGCAGTATTTT
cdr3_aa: CASSLQWGSTDTQYF

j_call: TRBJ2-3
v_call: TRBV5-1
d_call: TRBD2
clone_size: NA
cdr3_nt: TGCGCCAGCACTTTGACTAGCGGGGGGTTCGATACGCAGTATTTT
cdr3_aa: CASTLTSGGFDTQYF

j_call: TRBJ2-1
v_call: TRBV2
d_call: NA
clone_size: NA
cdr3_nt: TGTGCCAGCAGTCCGAGGGGGAGCTCCTACAATGAGCAGTTCTTC
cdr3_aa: CASSPRGSSYNEQFF

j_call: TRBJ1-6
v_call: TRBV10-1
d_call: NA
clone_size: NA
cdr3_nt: TGCGCCAGCAGTGCGGTTTATGGTTCACCCCTCCACTTT
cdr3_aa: CASSAVYGSPLHF

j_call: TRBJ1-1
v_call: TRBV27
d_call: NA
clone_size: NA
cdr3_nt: TGTGCCAGCAGAACGGGGGAGTGGGGGACTGAAGCTTTCTTT
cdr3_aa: CASRTGEWGTEAFF

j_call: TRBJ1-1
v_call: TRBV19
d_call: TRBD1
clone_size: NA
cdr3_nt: TGTGCCAGTAGTACCGGGACAGGGGGTCTAGCTTTCTTT
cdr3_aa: CASSTGTGGLAFF

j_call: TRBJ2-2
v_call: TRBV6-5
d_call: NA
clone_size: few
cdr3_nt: TGTGCCAGCAGTTACTCTCAGAACACCGGGGAGCTGTTTTTT
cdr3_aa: CASSYSQNTGELFF

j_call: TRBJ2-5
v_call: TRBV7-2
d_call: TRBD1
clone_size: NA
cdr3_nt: TGTGCCAGCAGCTTCCGGACAGGGCAAGAGACCCAGTACTTC
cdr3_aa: CASSFRTGQETQYF